The following is a TCR beta chain sequence with its context. Its cognate antigen has yet to be identified. At one end the junction does not follow the germline gene, possibly because of a read error. Library method: 5' RACE. Sequencing relied on an Illumina HiSeq 2500. A second PCR of roughly 7 to 11 cycles was performed with a sample-barcoded 5' primer and a J-beta primer mix. A unique molecular identifier was introduced onto each TCR beta cDNA molecule by a template-switch 5' adaptor carrying 12 random nucleotides. Each sample yielded at least 2.5 million CDR3-containing paired-end reads. All of the RNA was converted into first-strand cDNA using the Mint cDNA synthesis kit, with a TRBC-specific oligonucleotide serving as the primer. Following uracil-DNA glycosylase treatment, all cDNA underwent a first 18-cycle PCR with the universal primers M1SS and BC2_uni_R. As for the original processing: For normalization, 1 million high-quality reads, each with a distinct molecular identifier, were randomly selected from each sample. Instead of being binned into consensus sequences, reads with shared molecular identifiers were discarded. MiTCR, run with a Q25 quality threshold and the strictest error-elimination algorithm, handled CDR3 identification, clonotype clustering and error correction. A nonparametric unseen species model using Euler transformation provided a lower-bound estimate of total TCR beta diversity. TCRdb redid the processing of the public reads, applying fastp at Q25 and MiXCR, and retained in-frame beta chains. One record per CDR3 amino acid sequence lists the most common genes and DNA. None of the V and J calls come from the authors' own analysis; TCRdb made them. This sample lists some 1.6 million distinct CDR3 sequences; 30% to 35% were detected once. The ten largest clones capture approximately 11% of the sample.

This sample was included in a study of blood T cells in healthy people across ages (dated by TCRdb to between 2014 and 2017). About the investigation overall: In model experiments, template switching captured about one uniquely barcoded TCR beta cDNA molecule for every two T cells. To track age-related changes in TCR beta repertoire diversity, the study relied on deep sequencing normalized with unique cDNA molecular identifiers. Donors were grouped into four age groups: young (average roughly 15 years), middle-aged (39), aged (62) and long-lived (approximately 81). To avoid experimental bias, donors of different ages were distributed randomly across sequencing lanes. For two donors (one aged 18 to 30 and one aged 80 or older), the study analyzed two additional independent replicas of 1 million unique cDNA reads from the same blood draw.

The approximately 41 donors, aged about 6 to 95 years, were systemically healthy Caucasian individuals from Russia. Each donor gave 8 to 10 milliliters of peripheral blood, drawn into EDTA-treated Vacutainer tubes. Ficoll-Paque density-gradient centrifugation was used to isolate PBMCs, with at least 7 million per sample. Trizol reagent was used to extract total RNA from PBMCs, with at least 6 micrograms per sample. For every donor, flow cytometry on a PBMC aliquot measured the percentage of naive CD45RAhigh/CD27high T cells. From the germline V gene, CDR1 is MGHRA and CDR2 is YSYEKL. The CDR3 contains 15 residues, cysteine and phenylalanine counted. The sequence is cut down to CDR3 DNA, 45 bases in frame from base 1. Study-wide findings and limitations: Total diversity estimates from one million sequenced T cells were considered lower bounds and underestimates. There was a strong correlation between observed TCR beta diversity and the percentage of naive T cells measured by flow cytometry. Because donor CMV infection status was unknown, age-related changes in expanded clonotypes were potentially confounded. Compared with the aged group, more naive CD4+ T cells, fewer expanded clones and increased TCR diversity were shown by the long-lived group, suggesting age selection. As age increased, observed TCR beta diversity per million T cells dropped in a roughly linear way, and a significant reduction was already evident by age roughly 36. Conclusive comparison of naive and antigen-experienced compartments was prevented by the profiling of bulk unsorted PBMCs.

The chain is made from TRBV4-1 and TRBJ1-2, with 10 bases aligning to TRBD1. The sequencing sample was made of blood. This receptor was obtained from a woman aged 25 to 39 in good health. The sequenced DNA: TGCGCCAGCAGCCGACCGGGACAGGGGATTAATGGCTACAACTTC. It codes for CASSRPGQGINGYNF.